This T cell receptor (beta chain) was observed in a study of PD-1 and CTLA-4 blockade in melanoma. TCRdb's table, derived via immunoSEQ multiplex PCR, lists solely in-frame clones and lacks some. The sample consists of 15,000 to 20,000 clones, under 85% of them appearing once. Source: CD8+ T cells from peripheral blood, taken before anti-PD-1 treatment. The source is a human donor with melanoma.

CDR3 coding DNA: TGTGCCAGCCAAATGGGGTCCCAAGAGACCCAGTACTTC. This codes for CASQMGSQETQYF. The chain employs TRBV7-9 and TRBJ2-5; D not resolved. V was clipped by 8 bases and J by 1 base, with 11 bases between them. CDR1 is SEHNR and CDR2 is FQNEAQ in the germline V gene (reference sequence). This CDR3 spans 13 amino acids.